This T cell receptor (beta chain) emerged from a study of T cell responses to AZD1222 COVID-19 vaccine. Overall study findings and caveats: Clonal diversity may have been underestimated in mostly white British donors.

Profiled with immunoSEQ multiplex PCR; TCRdb holds only in-frame clones, not every one. The sample comprises about 56,000 clones, approximately 83% of which are singletons, and around 17% rests with the top ten. The V end was cut by 5 bases, the J end by 4 bases, with 10 bases between. This CDR3 spans 13 amino acids. The germline gives CDR1 SEHNR, CDR2 FQNEAQ (reference sequence). This clone was picked up a small number of times. No antigen is known for it. The chain links TRBV7-9 to TRBJ2-3, with D maybe TRBD1 (5 bases). The sequenced sample was peripheral blood, obtained on day 0 of AZD1222 vaccination. The sequence was obtained from an adult in good health. The CDR3: CASSPGRADTQYF. Written as DNA, the CDR3 is TGTGCCAGCAGCCCCGGCAGGGCAGATACGCAGTATTTT.